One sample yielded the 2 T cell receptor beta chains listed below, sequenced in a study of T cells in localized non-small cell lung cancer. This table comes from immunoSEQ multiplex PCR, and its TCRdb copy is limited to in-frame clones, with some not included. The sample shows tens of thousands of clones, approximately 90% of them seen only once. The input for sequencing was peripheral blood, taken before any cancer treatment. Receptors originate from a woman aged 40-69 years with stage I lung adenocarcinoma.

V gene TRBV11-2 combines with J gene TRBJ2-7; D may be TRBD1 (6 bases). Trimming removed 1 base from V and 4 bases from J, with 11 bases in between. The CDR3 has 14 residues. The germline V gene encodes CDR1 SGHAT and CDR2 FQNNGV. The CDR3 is CASSLGGGGYEQYF. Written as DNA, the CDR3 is TGTGCCAGCAGCTTAGGAGGGGGTGGGTACGAGCAGTACTTC.

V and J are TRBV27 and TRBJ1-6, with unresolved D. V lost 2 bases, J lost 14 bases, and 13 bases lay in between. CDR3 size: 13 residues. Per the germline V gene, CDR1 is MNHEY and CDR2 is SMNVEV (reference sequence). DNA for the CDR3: TGTGCCAGCAGTTTAGGCCTTGGCTACACCCTCCACTTT. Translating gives CASSLGLGYTLHF.